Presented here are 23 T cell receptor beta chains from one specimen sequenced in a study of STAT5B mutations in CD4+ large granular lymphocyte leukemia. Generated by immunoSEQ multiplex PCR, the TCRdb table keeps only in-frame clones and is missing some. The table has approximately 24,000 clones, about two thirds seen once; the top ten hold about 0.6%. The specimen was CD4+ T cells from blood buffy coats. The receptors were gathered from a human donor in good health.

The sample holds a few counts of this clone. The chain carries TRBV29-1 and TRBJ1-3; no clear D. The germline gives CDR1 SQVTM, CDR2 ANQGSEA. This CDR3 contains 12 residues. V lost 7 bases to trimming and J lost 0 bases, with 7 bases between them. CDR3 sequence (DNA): TGCAGCGGGCGGAGCTCTGGAAACACCATATATTTT. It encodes CSGRSSGNTIYF. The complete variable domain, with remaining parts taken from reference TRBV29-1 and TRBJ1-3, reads SAVISQKPSRDICQRGTSLTIQCQVDSQVTMMFWYRQQPGQSLTLIATANQGSEATYESGFVIDKFPISRPNLTFSTLTVSNMSPEDSSIYLCSGRSSGNTIYFGEGSWLTVV.

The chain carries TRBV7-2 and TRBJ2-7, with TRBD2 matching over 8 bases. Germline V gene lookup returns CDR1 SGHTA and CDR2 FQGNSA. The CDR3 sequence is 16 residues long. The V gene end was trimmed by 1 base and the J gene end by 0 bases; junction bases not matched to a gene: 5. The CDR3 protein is CASSLVSGKRSYEQYF. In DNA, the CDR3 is TGTGCCAGCAGCTTAGTTAGCGGGAAACGCTCCTACGAGCAGTACTTC.

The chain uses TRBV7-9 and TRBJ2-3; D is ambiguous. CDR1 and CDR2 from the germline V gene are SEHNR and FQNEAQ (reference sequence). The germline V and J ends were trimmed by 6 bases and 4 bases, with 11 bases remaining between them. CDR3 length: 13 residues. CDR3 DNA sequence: TGTGCCAGCAGTCCCTCCGGGCCAGATACGCAGTATTTT. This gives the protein CASSPSGPDTQYF.

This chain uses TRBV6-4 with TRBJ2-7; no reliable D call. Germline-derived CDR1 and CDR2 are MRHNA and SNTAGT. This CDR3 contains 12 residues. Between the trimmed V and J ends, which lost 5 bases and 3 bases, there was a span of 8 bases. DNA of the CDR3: TGTGCCAGCAGTAGTAGGGACTACGAGCAGTACTTC. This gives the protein CASSSRDYEQYF.

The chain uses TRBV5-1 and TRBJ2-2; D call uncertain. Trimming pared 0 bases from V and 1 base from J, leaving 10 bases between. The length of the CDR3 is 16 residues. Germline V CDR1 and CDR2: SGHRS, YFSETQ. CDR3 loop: CASSLGGGMNTGELFF. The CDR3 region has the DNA TGCGCCAGCAGCTTGGGAGGCGGAATGAACACCGGGGAGCTGTTTTTT. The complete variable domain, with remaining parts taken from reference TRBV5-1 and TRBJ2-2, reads KAGVTQTPRYLIKTRGQQVTLSCSPISGHRSVSWYQQTPGQGLQFLFEYFSETQRNKGNFPGRFSGRQFSNSRSEMNVSTLELGDSALYLCASSLGGGMNTGELFFGEGSRLTVL.

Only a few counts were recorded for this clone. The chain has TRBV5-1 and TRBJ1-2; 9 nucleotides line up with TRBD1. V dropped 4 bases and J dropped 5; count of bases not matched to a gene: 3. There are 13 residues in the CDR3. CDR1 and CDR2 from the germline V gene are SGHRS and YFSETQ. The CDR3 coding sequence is TGCGCCAGCAGCCCCGGGACAGGGTATGGCTACACCTTC. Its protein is CASSPGTGYGYTF.

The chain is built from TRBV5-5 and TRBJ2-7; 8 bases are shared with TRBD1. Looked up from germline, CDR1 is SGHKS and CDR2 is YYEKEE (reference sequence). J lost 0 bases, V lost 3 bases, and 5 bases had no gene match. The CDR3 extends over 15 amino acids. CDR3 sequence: CASSWGQASSYEQYF. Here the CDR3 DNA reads TGTGCCAGCAGCTGGGGACAGGCTAGCTCCTACGAGCAGTACTTC.

CDR3 loop: CASSSTPGPLPSTLAGSSYEQYF. The CDR3 DNA reads TGTGCCAGCAGCTCAACTCCGGGACCGCTACCCAGTACTCTAGCGGGGAGCTCCTACGAGCAGTACTTC. This sequence joins TRBV13 and TRBJ2-7, with 9 nucleotides matching TRBD2. Germline V lookup: CDR1 PRHDT, CDR2 FYEKMQ (reference sequence). The CDR3 has 23 amino acids. The V and J ends lost 4 bases and 0 bases, in that order; junction bases with no gene match: 28.

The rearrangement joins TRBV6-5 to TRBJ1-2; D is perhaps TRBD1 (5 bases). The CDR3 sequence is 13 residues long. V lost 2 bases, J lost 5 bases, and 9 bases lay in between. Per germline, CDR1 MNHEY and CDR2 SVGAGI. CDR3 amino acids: CASSYGTFYGYTF. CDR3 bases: TGTGCCAGCAGTTACGGGACGTTTTATGGCTACACCTTC.

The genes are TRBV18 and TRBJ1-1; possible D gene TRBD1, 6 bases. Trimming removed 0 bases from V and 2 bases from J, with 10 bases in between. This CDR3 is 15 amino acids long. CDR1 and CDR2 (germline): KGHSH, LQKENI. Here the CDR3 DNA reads TGTGCCAGCTCACCACCTAAGACAGGAAACACTGAAGCTTTCTTT. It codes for CASSPPKTGNTEAFF.

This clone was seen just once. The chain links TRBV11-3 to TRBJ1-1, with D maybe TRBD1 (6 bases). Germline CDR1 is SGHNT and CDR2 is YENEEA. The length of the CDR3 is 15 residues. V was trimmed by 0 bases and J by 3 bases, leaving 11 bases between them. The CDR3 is CASSLEQGWYTEAFF. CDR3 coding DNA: TGTGCCAGCAGCTTAGAACAGGGTTGGTACACTGAAGCTTTCTTT.

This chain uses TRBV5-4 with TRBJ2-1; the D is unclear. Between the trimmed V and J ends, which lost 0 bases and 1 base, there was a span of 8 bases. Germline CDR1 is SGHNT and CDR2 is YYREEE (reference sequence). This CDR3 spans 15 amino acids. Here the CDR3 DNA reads TGTGCCAGCAGCTTGGATAGCAGATCCTACAATGAGCAGTTCTTC. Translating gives CASSLDSRSYNEQFF.

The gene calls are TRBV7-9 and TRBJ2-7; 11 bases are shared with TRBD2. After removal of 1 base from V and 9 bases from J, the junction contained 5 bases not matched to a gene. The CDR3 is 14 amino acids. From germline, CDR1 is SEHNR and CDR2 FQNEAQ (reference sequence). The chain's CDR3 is CASSLDSGGARQYF. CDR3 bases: TGTGCCAGCAGCTTAGATAGCGGGGGGGCCCGGCAGTACTTC.

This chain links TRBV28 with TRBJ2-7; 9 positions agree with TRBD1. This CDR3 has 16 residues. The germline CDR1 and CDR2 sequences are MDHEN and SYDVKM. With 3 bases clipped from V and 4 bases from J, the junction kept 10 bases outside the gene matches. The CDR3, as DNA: TGTGCCAGCAGTTTGGCCCCCGGGACAGGGAATTACGAGCAGTACTTC. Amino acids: CASSLAPGTGNYEQYF. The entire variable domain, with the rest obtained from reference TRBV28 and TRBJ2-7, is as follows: DVKVTQSSRYLVKRTGEKVFLECVQDMDHENMFWYRQDPGLGLRLIYFSYDVKMKEKGDIPEGYSVSREKKERFSLILESASTNQTSMYLCASSLAPGTGNYEQYFGPGTRLTVT.

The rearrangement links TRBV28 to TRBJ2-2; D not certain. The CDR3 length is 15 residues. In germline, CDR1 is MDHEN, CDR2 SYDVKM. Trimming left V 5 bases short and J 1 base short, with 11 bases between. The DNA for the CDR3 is TGTGCCAGCAGTCCCCGGGCGGTGAACACCGGGGAGCTGTTTTTT. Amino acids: CASSPRAVNTGELFF.

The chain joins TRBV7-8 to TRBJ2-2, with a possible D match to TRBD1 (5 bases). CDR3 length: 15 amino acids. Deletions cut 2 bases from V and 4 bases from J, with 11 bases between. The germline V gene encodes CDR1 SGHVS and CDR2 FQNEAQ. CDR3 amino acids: CASSLQQGGTGELFF. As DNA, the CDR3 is TGTGCCAGCAGCTTACAGCAGGGTGGCACCGGGGAGCTGTTTTTT. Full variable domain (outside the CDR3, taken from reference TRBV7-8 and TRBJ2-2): GAGVSQSPRYKVAKRGQDVALRCDPISGHVSLFWYQQALGQGPEFLTYFQNEAQLDKSGLPSDRFFAERPEGSVSTLKIQRTQQEDSAVYLCASSLQQGGTGELFFGEGSRLTVL.

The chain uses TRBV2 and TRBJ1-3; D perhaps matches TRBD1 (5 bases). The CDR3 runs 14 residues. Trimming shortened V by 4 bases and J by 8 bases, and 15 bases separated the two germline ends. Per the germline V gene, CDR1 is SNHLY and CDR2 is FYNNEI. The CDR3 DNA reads TGTGCCAGCAGTGCCTCAGGGTACACGGACACCATATATTTT. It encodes CASSASGYTDTIYF.

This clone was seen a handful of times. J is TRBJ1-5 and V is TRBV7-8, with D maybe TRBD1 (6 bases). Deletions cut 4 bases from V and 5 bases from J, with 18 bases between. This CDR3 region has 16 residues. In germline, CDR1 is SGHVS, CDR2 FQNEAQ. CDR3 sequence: CASSSPGRGRDQPQHF. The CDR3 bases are TGTGCCAGCAGCTCCCCGGGCCGGGGGCGCGATCAGCCCCAGCATTTT.

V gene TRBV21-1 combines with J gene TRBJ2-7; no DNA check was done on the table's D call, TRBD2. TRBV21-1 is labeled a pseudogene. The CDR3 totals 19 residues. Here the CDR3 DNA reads TGTGCCAGCAGCAAGGGCCCTGCCGGGACTAGCGGGGTGAGTGTTGAGCAGTACTTC. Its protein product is CASSKGPAGTSGVSVEQYF.

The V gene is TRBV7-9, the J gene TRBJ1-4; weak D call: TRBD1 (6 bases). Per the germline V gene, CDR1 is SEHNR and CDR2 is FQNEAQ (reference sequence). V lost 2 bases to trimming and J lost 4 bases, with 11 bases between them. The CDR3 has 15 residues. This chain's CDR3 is CASSLQGTLNEKLFF. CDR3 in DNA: TGTGCCAGCAGCTTACAGGGGACGCTTAATGAAAAACTGTTTTTT.

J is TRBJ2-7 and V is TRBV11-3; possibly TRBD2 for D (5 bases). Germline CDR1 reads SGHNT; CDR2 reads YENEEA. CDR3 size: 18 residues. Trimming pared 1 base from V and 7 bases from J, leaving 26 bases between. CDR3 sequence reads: CASSLVSPSVSWGVEQYF. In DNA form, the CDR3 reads TGTGCCAGCAGCTTAGTATCCCCGTCTGTTAGTTGGGGAGTAGAGCAGTACTTC.

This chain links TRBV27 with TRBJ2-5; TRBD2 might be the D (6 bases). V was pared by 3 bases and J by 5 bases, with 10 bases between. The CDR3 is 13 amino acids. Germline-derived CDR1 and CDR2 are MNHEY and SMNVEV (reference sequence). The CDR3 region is CASSFGGDETQYF. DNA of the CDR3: TGTGCCAGCAGTTTCGGAGGGGATGAGACCCAGTACTTC.

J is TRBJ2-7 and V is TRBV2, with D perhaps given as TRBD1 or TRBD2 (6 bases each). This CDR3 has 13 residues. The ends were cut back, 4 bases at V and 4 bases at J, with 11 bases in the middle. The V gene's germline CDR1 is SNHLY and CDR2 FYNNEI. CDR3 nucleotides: TGTGCCAGCAGTGCTCAGGGGAGGTACGAGCAGTACTTC. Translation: CASSAQGRYEQYF.